The next 7 T cell receptor beta chains were all read from a single sample in a study of blood T cells in healthy people across ages. A second PCR, run for roughly 7 to 12 cycles, used a sample-barcoded 5' primer plus a J-beta primer mix. A single record per CDR3 protein comes from TCRdb applying MiXCR to the 5' RACE reads. This sample has around 1,000,000 distinct CDR3 sequences; roughly 24% occur once, and the top ten carry 0.65% to 0.95%. This same sample was also part of a study on T cells of mothers and their children.

Sequencing input: blood. The receptors derive from a girl aged 2-10 years in good health.

The CDR3 sequence is CASSLVFMRDSFF. DNA for the CDR3: TGTGCCAGCAGTTTAGTTTTTATGAGGGATTCGTTCTTC. The V call is TRBV27, the J call TRBJ2-1; D may be TRBD2 (5 bases). This CDR3 is built from 13 residues. The germline V gene has CDR1 MNHEY and CDR2 SMNVEV (reference sequence). V lost 2 bases and J 15 bases, leaving 17 bases between the germline ends.

The V gene is TRBV29-1, the J gene TRBJ1-2; 10 nucleotides line up with TRBD1. The germline gives CDR1 SQVTM, CDR2 ANQGSEA. Germline trimming cut 7 bases from V and 3 bases from J; bases unmatched to any gene: 11. The CDR3 is 15 amino acids. CDR3 in DNA: TGCAGCGGAGGGACAGGGGCCCAGGAAGACTATGGCTACACCTTC. This translates into CSGGTGAQEDYGYTF.

This clonotype was seen only a few times. The J gene is TRBJ2-5, the V gene TRBV7-3; TRBD2 is a possible D gene (7 bases). The DNA end favors TRBJ2-1, so the J call may be wrong. The CDR3 consists of 13 residues. Germline CDR1 SGHTA, CDR2 FQGTGA. The CDR3 DNA reads TGTGCCAGCAGCTTAGGAGCGGGACAAGAGCAGTTCTTC. It specifies CASSLGAGQEQFF.

This clonotype was counted between two and nine times. The chain combines TRBV15 with TRBJ1-4; TRBD1 might be the D (6 bases). Trimming pared 3 bases from V and 10 bases from J, leaving 15 bases between. This CDR3 contains 14 residues. Germline CDR1 and CDR2: LNHNV and YYDKDF (reference sequence). The CDR3 protein is CATSSNTGMGKLFF. The CDR3 nucleotides are TGTGCCACCAGCAGTAACACAGGGATGGGAAAACTGTTTTTT.

This rearrangement joins TRBV4-3 to TRBJ2-7; 10 positions agree with TRBD1. In germline, CDR1 is LGHNA, CDR2 YSLEER. The CDR3 consists of 17 residues. Germline trimming cut 1 base from V and 2 bases from J; bases unmatched to any gene: 8. CDR3 DNA: TGCGCCAGCAGCCAAGGTACTGGGACAGGGGCGGCCTACGAGCAGTACTTC. Translation gives CASSQGTGTGAAYEQYF.

This chain connects TRBV11-3 to TRBJ2-4; 8 nucleotides align to TRBD2. The V and J ends lost 8 bases and 0 bases, in that order; junction bases with no gene match: 12. CDR3 length: 17 amino acids. Germline V CDR1 and CDR2: SGHNT, YENEEA. CDR3 region: CASSKLAGRLAKNIQYF. The CDR3 DNA is TGTGCCAGCTCTAAATTAGCGGGGAGACTAGCCAAAAACATTCAGTACTTC.

This clonotype was seen a handful of times. The gene calls are TRBV16 and TRBJ2-5; D uncertain. Germline values: CDR1 KGHSY, CDR2 FQNENV. V was trimmed by 2 bases and J by 4 bases, leaving 5 bases between them. The CDR3 extends over 12 amino acids. CDR3: CASSQVVETQYF. The CDR3 coding sequence is TGTGCCAGCAGCCAAGTGGTAGAGACCCAGTACTTC.